This T cell receptor beta chain was found in a study of regulatory T cells in long-lasting Graves disease. In germline, CDR1 is SGHRS, CDR2 YFSETQ. The CDR3 has 15 residues. V was pared by 3 bases and J by 7 bases, with 6 bases of the junction left unmatched. Indicated time point: persistent/refractory GD, antithyroid drugs over 5 years with positive TRAb. PBMCs were the source of the RNA used for TCR sequencing. Of note for this clonotype: Its target is unknown.

Broader study findings: Persistent disease exhibited a predilection for TRBV28, TRBJ1-2 and TRBJ2-5.

In building TCR beta libraries, iRepertoire HTBI primers were used together with Arm-PCR of CDR3 regions. Using its own MiXCR run on the multiplex PCR reads, TCRdb lists one record per CDR3 protein. The sample yields around 460,000 distinct CDR3 sequences, around a fifth seen once. This chain links TRBV5-1 with TRBJ2-7, with 14 bases matching TRBD2. The sequence came from a female donor with Graves disease. The sample in question was peripheral blood mononuclear cells (PBMCs), obtained when the disease was refractory, from a patient treated with antithyroid drugs. DNA of the CDR3: TGCGCCAGCAGCTCCAGACTAGCGGGAGGGGAAGAGCAGTACTTC. The encoded protein is CASSSRLAGGEEQYF.